The clone carrying this T cell receptor beta chain was observed a handful of times. Its antigen is not identified. This sample stems from a study of vaccination and CD4 T cells after COVID-19. Whole-study findings and limits: Convalescent patients' median share of reactive clones seen only post-vaccination was 70% to 90%.

Treatment in this sample: roughly 11-day PBMC culture with coronavirus spike peptide pools or control peptides (ViraFEST assay). ViraFEST relied on peptide pools to expand antigen-specific T cells; the TCRs were sequenced afterward. The Oncomine TCR Beta short-read assay sequenced DNA from cultured CD4+ T cells. TCRdb independently ran MiXCR on the PCR reads; one entry per CDR3 protein. The data show approximately 24,000 distinct CDR3 sequences, approximately 64% seen once. The sample was CD4+ T cells from blood, cultured in vitro, taken after SARS-CoV-2 vaccination. The clonotype comes from a human donor who received a COVID-19 vaccine.

The CDR3: CSATRTSGDTEQYF. The CDR3 DNA reads as TGCAGTGCCACCCGGACTAGCGGGGATACCGAGCAGTACTTC. The chain couples TRBV20-1 to TRBJ2-7; 12 nucleotides line up with TRBD2. The CDR3 spans 14 residues. The V gene's germline CDR1 is DFQATT and CDR2 SNEGSKA (reference sequence). V lost 6 bases, J lost 6 bases, and 9 bases stayed unmatched.